The present TCR beta chain was sequenced within a study of T-cell memory formation after mild COVID-19. The wider study: Clustering of TCRs was largely donor specific. Broader study findings: A subset of responding clones appeared in pre-infection memory, suggesting cross-reactive memory joined. Researchers report contracting CD4+ clones mostly in CM and EM, with CD8+ clones in EMRA.

The CDR3 runs to 13 residues. Germline V gives CDR1 LGHNA, CDR2 YSLEER. Details on this clonotype: Antigen unknown. A much larger clone differs from this one at a single base, so this may be a read error.

Amplification by 5'RACE using constant-segment primers produced TCR alpha and TCR beta cDNA libraries that carried sample barcodes and UMIs. MiXCR, run by TCRdb on the 5' RACE reads, gives a single entry per CDR3 protein. The data hold about 300,000 distinct CDR3 sequences, with roughly 19% observed a single time. Material for sequencing was PBMCs or a T cell subset sorted from them (not recorded which). The TCR sequence derives from a man aged 18 to 30 who had mild COVID-19 (a few samples of this study predate the infection). Cell type and time point are not known. The rearrangement uses TRBV4-3 and TRBJ2-5; D is ambiguous. CDR3 protein: CASSQGAKEAQYF. The CDR3 DNA reads as TGCGCCAGCAGCCAAGGGGCGAAAGAGGCCCAGTACTTC.